This record concerns one TCR beta chain sequence. These data come from a study of blood T cell repertoires in COVID-19. Profiling relied on immunoSEQ multiplex PCR, and the TCRdb table lists in-frame clones only, not all of them. The data show about 86,000 clones, roughly 90% seen once. V gave up 4 bases and J gave up 3 bases; unmatched junction bases: 1. CDR3 size: 15 residues. Germline V CDR1 and CDR2: LNHDA, SQIVND (reference sequence). The source material was PBMCs or T cells enriched from blood (not recorded which). The V call is TRBV19, the J call TRBJ1-4; 11 bases fit TRBD1. This clonotype was obtained from a woman in her forties or fifties with acute COVID-19. The CDR3 bases are TGTGCCAGTAGTAGGGACAGGGGGGCTAATGAAAAACTGTTTTTT. It encodes CASSRDRGANEKLFF.